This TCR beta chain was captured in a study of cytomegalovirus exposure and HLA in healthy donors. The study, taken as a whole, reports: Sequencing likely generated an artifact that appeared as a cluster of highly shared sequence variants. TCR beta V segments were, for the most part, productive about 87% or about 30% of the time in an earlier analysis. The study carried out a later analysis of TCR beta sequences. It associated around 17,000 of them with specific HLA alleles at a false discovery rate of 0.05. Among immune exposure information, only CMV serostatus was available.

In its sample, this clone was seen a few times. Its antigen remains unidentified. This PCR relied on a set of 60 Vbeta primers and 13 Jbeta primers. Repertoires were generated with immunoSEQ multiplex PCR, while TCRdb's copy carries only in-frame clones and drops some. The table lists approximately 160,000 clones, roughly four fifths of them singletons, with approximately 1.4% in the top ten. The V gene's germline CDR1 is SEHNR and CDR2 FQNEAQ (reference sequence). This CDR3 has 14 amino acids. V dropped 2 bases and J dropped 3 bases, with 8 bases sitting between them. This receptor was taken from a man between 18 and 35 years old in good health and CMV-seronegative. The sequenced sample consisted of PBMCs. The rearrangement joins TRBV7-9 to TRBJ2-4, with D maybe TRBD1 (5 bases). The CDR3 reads CASSLKGRKNIQYF. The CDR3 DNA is TGTGCCAGCAGCTTAAAGGGGCGCAAAAACATTCAGTACTTC.